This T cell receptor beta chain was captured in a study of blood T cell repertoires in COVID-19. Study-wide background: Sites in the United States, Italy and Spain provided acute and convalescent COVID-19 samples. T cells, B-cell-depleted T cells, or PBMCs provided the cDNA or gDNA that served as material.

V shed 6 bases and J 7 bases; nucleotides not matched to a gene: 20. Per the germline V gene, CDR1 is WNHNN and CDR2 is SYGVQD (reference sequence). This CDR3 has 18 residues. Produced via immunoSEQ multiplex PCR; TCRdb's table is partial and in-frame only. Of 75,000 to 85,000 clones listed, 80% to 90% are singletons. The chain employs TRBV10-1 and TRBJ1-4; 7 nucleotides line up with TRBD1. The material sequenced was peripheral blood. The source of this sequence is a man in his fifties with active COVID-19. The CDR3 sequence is CASRDPPNRGSLLEKLFF. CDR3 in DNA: TGCGCCAGCAGGGATCCACCAAACAGGGGTTCCCTGCTTGAAAAACTGTTTTTT.